These T cell receptor beta chains were read from a single sample in a study of cytomegalovirus exposure and HLA in healthy donors. Here immunoSEQ multiplex PCR was the method, and the copy in TCRdb shows in-frame clones only, minus some. The table has 90,000 to 100,000 clones, less than 90% seen once. Sequences were obtained from PBMCs. The receptors were gathered from a man between 18 and 35 years old in good health and CMV-seropositive. CDR3s include the opening cysteine and the closing phenylalanine or tryptophan. A D gene is named only where the DNA matches it firmly. The size of a clone is reported for some rows only, either as once, few or many, or as a class for expanded clones.

D,J,V,size,DNA,CDR3
-,TRBJ2-5,TRBV5-6,-,TGTGCCAGCAGCTTGTATCAGGGGCGAAGTCTAGAGACCCAGTACTTC,CASSLYQGRSLETQYF
-,TRBJ2-2,TRBV18,-,TGTGCCAGCTCACCGGCCCTGAACACCGGGGAGCTGTTTTTT,CASSPALNTGELFF
TRBD1,TRBJ2-5,TRBV19,-,TGTGCCAGTAGTAGAGGGACAGGGACGCAAGAGACCCAGTACTTC,CASSRGTGTQETQYF
TRBD2,TRBJ2-1,TRBV7-3,-,TGTGCCAGCAGCTTAAGCTCTAGCGGGAACAATGAGCAGTTCTTC,CASSLSSSGNNEQFF
-,TRBJ1-4,TRBV28,-,TGTGCCAGCAGGAGATATTCGGGGGAAAAACTGTTTTTT,CASRRYSGEKLFF
-,TRBJ1-1,TRBV27,-,TGTGCCAGCAGTTACGGACAAAACACTGAAGCTTTCTTT,CASSYGQNTEAFF
TRBD1,TRBJ1-1,TRBV19,-,TGTGCCAGTAGTCGGGACAGGGGGCTTATTGAGGAAGCTTTCTTT,CASSRDRGLIEEAFF
-,TRBJ1-3,TRBV19,-,TGTGCCAGTAGTACCGCGGGTGTAGGCTCTGGAAACACCATATATTTT,CASSTAGVGSGNTIYF
-,TRBJ1-5,TRBV7-9,-,TGTGCCAGCAGCGTAAGAGGCAATCAGCCCCAGCATTTT,CASSVRGNQPQHF
TRBD1,TRBJ1-6,TRBV6-1,-,TGTGCCAGCAGAGGGGAGACAGGGGAAATTTCACCCCTCCACTTT,CASRGETGEISPLHF
-,TRBJ2-7,TRBV27,-,TGTGCCAGCAGTTATAGTACTTCCTACGAGCAGTACTTC,CASSYSTSYEQYF
TRBD1,TRBJ1-5,TRBV19,once,TGTGCCAGTAGCCTCCGACAGGGGGCTGATCAGCCCCAGCATTTT,CASSLRQGADQPQHF
TRBD1,TRBJ1-2,TRBV6-5,-,TGTGCCAGCACCTTCGGTGGAGGGGGCGCCTATGGCTACACCTTC,CASTFGGGGAYGYTF
-,TRBJ2-7,TRBV5-1,-,TGCGCCAGCAGCTTCGGAATTGCGGACGAGCAGTACTTC,CASSFGIADEQYF
-,TRBJ2-7,TRBV18,-,TGTGCCAGCTCTAAAGCATCCTCAACCCTCAACGAGCAGTACTTC,CASSKASSTLNEQYF
TRBD2,TRBJ2-3,TRBV29-1,-,TGCAGCGTTGCGGCTAGCGGGGGCCGCACAGATACGCAGTATTTT,CSVAASGGRTDTQYF
TRBD1,TRBJ2-1,TRBV19,-,TGTGCCAGTAGTAGACAGGGGGACAGCAATGAGCAGTTCTTC,CASSRQGDSNEQFF
-,TRBJ2-1,TRBV7-6,-,TGTGCCAGCAGCTCGGTACCGGACGGGGATGAGCAGTTCTTC,CASSSVPDGDEQFF
TRBD2,TRBJ2-3,TRBV11-2,-,TGTGCCAGCAGCTTAGAGAACCGGGGACTAGCGGGGGGCACAGATACGCAGTATTTT,CASSLENRGLAGGTDTQYF
-,TRBJ1-3,TRBV5-4,-,TGTGCCAGCAGCTTGGGGGTTGACAGGACTTCTGGAAACACCATATATTTT,CASSLGVDRTSGNTIYF
TRBD2,TRBJ2-7,TRBV11-2,-,TGTGCCAGCAGCCCGAGGACTAGCGGGAGCACTGGCTACGAGCAGTACTTC,CASSPRTSGSTGYEQYF
-,TRBJ1-2,TRBV2,few,TGTGCCAGCGGGGACCACAGGACGGGGGGCCTCTATGGCTACACCTTC,CASGDHRTGGLYGYTF
-,TRBJ2-1,TRBV7-2,-,TGTGCCAGCAGCTTAGTTCGGTATGAGCAGTTCTTC,CASSLVRYEQFF
TRBD2,TRBJ2-7,TRBV14,few,TGTGCCAGCAGCCTGTCCGGGACTAGACCCTTCTACGAGCAGTACTTC,CASSLSGTRPFYEQYF
TRBD2,TRBJ2-2,TRBV6-5,-,TGTGCCAGCAGTCGACTAGCGGGGGACGGCGGGGAGCTGTTTTTT,CASSRLAGDGGELFF
-,TRBJ2-3,TRBV6-5,-,TGTGCCAGCAGTCGGACAAACGCAGATACGCAGTATTTT,CASSRTNADTQYF
TRBD2,TRBJ2-5,TRBV11-2,-,TGTGCCAGCAGCTCCGTCGGGGGGTTCCAAGAGACCCAGTACTTC,CASSSVGGFQETQYF
TRBD1,TRBJ2-3,TRBV28,-,TGTGCCAGCAGTGTGGACAGGCGCACAGATACGCAGTATTTT,CASSVDRRTDTQYF
-,TRBJ1-5,TRBV27,-,TGTGCCAGCAGTTACTTTAGCAATCAGCCCCAGCATTTT,CASSYFSNQPQHF
-,TRBJ2-5,TRBV5-5,-,TGTGCCAGCAGCTTGAGCCTGGGTCCTAGTGCCCAGTACTTC,CASSLSLGPSAQYF
TRBD2,TRBJ2-3,TRBV6-6,-,TGTGCCAGCAGTTCTGGCGGGAGGAGGACAGATACGCAGTATTTT,CASSSGGRRTDTQYF
-,TRBJ2-7,TRBV27,-,TGTGCCAGCAGTTTAAGAGGAGGAAACTACTACGAGCAGTACTTC,CASSLRGGNYYEQYF
-,TRBJ2-4,TRBV4-2,once,TGTGCCAGCAGCCAAGCGGGAGCCAAAAACATTCAGTACTTC,CASSQAGAKNIQYF
-,TRBJ2-6,TRBV19,-,TGTGCCAGTAGGATGGGTGGGGGCTCCGGGGCCAACGTCCTGACTTTC,CASRMGGGSGANVLTF